The clone carrying this T cell receptor beta chain came up once. Its antigen remains unknown. These data belong to a study of vaccination effects on CD4 cells after COVID-19. Antigen-specific CD4+ T cell clonotypes were called by their expansion after viral peptide-pool culture in ViraFEST. Having been cultured for around ten days, the cells underwent CD4+ T cell isolation. Prior SARS-CoV-2 infection was absent in the vaccine recipients, as shown by negative nucleocapsid antibodies. Profiling relied on immunoSEQ multiplex PCR, and the TCRdb table lists in-frame clones only, not all of them. The data contain tens of thousands of clones, roughly 72% of them singletons. Findings and caveats of the study: Nearly all vaccine-induced clones in healthy recipients recognized only SARS-CoV-2. Convalescent patients were scarce, and early post-infection timepoints were absent.

The CDR3 covers 16 residues. V trimming: 3 bases; J trimming: 2 bases; junction bases outside the gene matches: 2. Germline CDR1 MNHNS, CDR2 SASEGT. The sequencing here drew on CD4+ T cells from PBMCs cultured with HCoV-OC43 spike peptides, taken before COVID-19 vaccination. Subset defined: HCoV-OC43 spike overlapping peptide pool stimulation. The V and J genes are TRBV6-1 and TRBJ2-5; 14 bases match TRBD2. The sequence derives from a human donor who received a COVID-19 vaccine. CDR3 in amino acids: CASSDRLAGGQETQYF. CDR3 sequence (DNA): TGTGCCAGCAGTGACCGACTAGCGGGGGGGCAAGAGACCCAGTACTTC.